The 20 T cell receptor beta chains in this list originate from one sample, sequenced in a study of cytomegalovirus exposure and HLA in healthy donors. This PCR relied on a set of 60 Vbeta primers and 13 Jbeta primers. Profiled with immunoSEQ multiplex PCR; TCRdb holds only in-frame clones, not every one. The sample lists more than 150,000 clones, less than 85% occurring once. The material sequenced was PBMCs. These receptors came from a girl aged 5-17 years in good health and CMV-seropositive.

The rearrangement joins TRBV11-2 to TRBJ2-7, with D perhaps TRBD2 (5 bases). The CDR3 sequence is 13 residues long. The ends were cut back, 5 bases at V and 0 bases at J, with 8 bases in the middle. Germline V gene lookup returns CDR1 SGHAT and CDR2 FQNNGV. The CDR3 sequence is CASSPGISYEQYF. CDR3 bases: TGTGCCAGCAGCCCGGGGATCTCCTACGAGCAGTACTTC.

This chain uses TRBV5-4 with TRBJ2-3, with 9 bases identical to TRBD2. Germline CDR1 reads SGHNT; CDR2 reads YYREEE (reference sequence). The length of the CDR3 is 17 residues. Trimming at V came to 0 bases and at J to 0 bases, leaving 5 bases not matched to a gene. The CDR3 spells CASSLALTSGSTDTQYF. The CDR3 DNA sequence: TGTGCCAGCAGCTTGGCCCTGACTAGCGGAAGCACAGATACGCAGTATTTT.

The chain couples TRBV4-3 to TRBJ1-2; weak D call: TRBD1 (6 bases). Trimming stripped 0 bases from V and 4 bases from J, with 15 bases between. CDR3 length equals 16 residues. Germline V gives CDR1 LGHNA, CDR2 YSLEER. The CDR3 DNA sequence: TGCGCCAGCAGCCAAGAACAGGGCACCTCAATCTATGGCTACACCTTC. Amino acid sequence: CASSQEQGTSIYGYTF.

There are a few counts of this clone. The gene calls are TRBV27 and TRBJ2-7; 7 nucleotides agree with TRBD1. V lost 6 bases, J lost 6 bases, and 8 bases stayed unmatched. The CDR3 runs 13 residues. Germline V CDR1 and CDR2: MNHEY, SMNVEV (reference sequence). In nucleotides, the CDR3 is TGTGCCAGCAGGCAGGGGGAATGGTCCGAGCAGTACTTC. Its protein product is CASRQGEWSEQYF.

The CDR3 sequence is CASGGGLNTEAFF. The CDR3 nucleotides read TGTGCGAGCGGGGGGGGCCTGAACACTGAAGCTTTCTTT. V and J are TRBV9 and TRBJ1-1; TRBD1 is a possible D gene (6 bases). Germline V CDR1 and CDR2: SGDLS, YYNGEE. This CDR3 has 13 amino acids.

The V call is TRBV6-1, the J call TRBJ1-6; D is perhaps TRBD1 (5 bases). V was clipped by 10 bases and J by 7 bases, with 20 bases between them. This CDR3 spans 15 amino acids. Germline V gene data show CDR1 as MNHNS and CDR2 as SASEGT. DNA for the CDR3: TGTGCCATCACAGGTTCTGTGGTGGTAAATTCACCCCTCCACTTT. Protein sequence: CAITGSVVVNSPLHF.

This clone appeared once. V and J are TRBV4-3 and TRBJ1-2; 7 bases line up with TRBD1. V was clipped by 4 bases and J by 4 bases; unmatched bases: 6. This CDR3 contains 14 residues. The germline V gene has CDR1 LGHNA and CDR2 YSLEER. The CDR3 sequence is CASSPDRDRYGYTF. CDR3 bases: TGCGCCAGCAGCCCCGACAGGGACCGCTATGGCTACACCTTC.

Only a few counts were recorded for this clone. This chain links TRBV29-1 with TRBJ1-2; 7 bases align to TRBD1. Losses at the gene ends were 6 bases for V and 3 bases for J; bases not matched to a gene: 1. This CDR3 has 11 amino acids. CDR1 SQVTM and CDR2 ANQGSEA come from the germline V gene. CDR3: CSVDRDYGYTF. The CDR3 nucleotides are TGCAGCGTAGACAGGGACTATGGCTACACCTTC.

This sequence joins TRBV10-1 and TRBJ2-3; D gene uncertain. Per germline, CDR1 WNHNN and CDR2 SYGVQD (reference sequence). The V gene lost 0 bases and the J gene lost 8 bases, with 6 bases spanning the gap. The CDR3 spans 12 residues. CDR3: CASSESEATQYF. The CDR3 DNA follows: TGCGCCAGCAGTGAGTCCGAGGCTACGCAGTATTTT.

The chain has TRBV10-3 and TRBJ2-1; 7 bases are a match to TRBD1. The CDR3 extends over 17 amino acids. The germline V gene has CDR1 ENHRY and CDR2 SYGVKD. Trimming cost V 0 bases and J 5 bases; bases outside gene matches: 10. CDR3 amino acids: CAISESNKGQPNNEQFF. The CDR3 DNA is TGTGCCATCAGTGAGTCGAATAAGGGACAGCCCAACAATGAGCAGTTCTTC.

The chain employs TRBV5-5 and TRBJ1-1; D is uncertain. The CDR3 loop spans 14 amino acids. The germline V gene encodes CDR1 SGHKS and CDR2 YYEKEE (reference sequence). With 0 bases removed from V and 1 base from J, the gap between germline ends came to 7 bases. The chain's CDR3 is CASSLVLENTEAFF. In DNA, the CDR3 is TGTGCCAGCAGCTTGGTACTCGAGAACACTGAAGCTTTCTTT.

The chain joins TRBV27 to TRBJ1-2; tentatively, D is TRBD1 (5 bases). This CDR3 has 14 residues. Per germline, CDR1 MNHEY and CDR2 SMNVEV (reference sequence). Trimming pared 2 bases from V and 2 bases from J, leaving 9 bases between. DNA for the CDR3: TGTGCCAGCAGTTTACAGGGTTCAAACTATGGCTACACCTTC. It specifies CASSLQGSNYGYTF.

The chain recombines TRBV30 with TRBJ2-1, with D unclear. Trimming stripped 0 bases from V and 2 bases from J, with 14 bases between. Germline-derived CDR1 and CDR2 are GTSNPN and SVGIG (reference sequence). This CDR3 has 16 residues. The CDR3, as DNA: TGTGCCTGGAGTGTACTGGTTTCCCTGACCTACAATGAGCAGTTCTTC. This codes for CAWSVLVSLTYNEQFF.

The chain joins TRBV5-1 to TRBJ1-1; unclear D gene. Germline CDR1 is SGHRS and CDR2 is YFSETQ. Trimming left V 2 bases short and J 0 bases short, with 8 bases between. The CDR3 has 14 amino acids. This CDR3 is CASSLLQLNTEAFF. DNA for the CDR3: TGCGCCAGCAGCTTATTACAGTTGAACACTGAAGCTTTCTTT.

For this clone: The sample contains more than one DNA sequence encoding this CDR3. The chain uses TRBV6-4 and TRBJ2-2, with D perhaps TRBD1 (5 bases). Germline V gene data show CDR1 as MRHNA and CDR2 as SNTAGT. The CDR3 covers 15 residues. V was pared by 3 bases and J by 1 base, with 9 bases between. Here the CDR3 reads CASSDGQGNTGELFF. The CDR3 region has the DNA TGTGCCAGCAGTGATGGGCAGGGGAACACCGGGGAGCTGTTTTTT.

The gene calls are TRBV7-2 and TRBJ2-3; TRBD2 matches at 15 bases. Trimming cost V 5 bases and J 4 bases; bases outside gene matches: 10. From germline, CDR1 is SGHTA and CDR2 FQGNSA. The CDR3 is 18 amino acids. CDR3 amino acids: CASSRLGLAGGLADTQYF. The CDR3, as DNA: TGTGCCAGCAGCCGTCTGGGACTAGCGGGGGGTCTGGCAGATACGCAGTATTTT.

The V call is TRBV2, the J call TRBJ2-2; 11 bases agree with TRBD1. CDR1 is SNHLY, CDR2 FYNNEI, per germline. This CDR3 is 17 amino acids long. Trimming cost V 9 bases and J 4 bases; bases outside gene matches: 13. The DNA of the CDR3 is TGTGCCAGTCTTCCACCCCCCGGGACAGGGGGCACCGGGGAGCTGTTTTTT. This encodes CASLPPPGTGGTGELFF.

This clone was detected a few times. The chain combines TRBV25-1 with TRBJ2-2; TRBD2 is a possible D gene (6 bases). The CDR3 loop spans 14 amino acids. The V end was cut by 4 bases, the J end by 7 bases, with 13 bases between. Germline V lookup: CDR1 MGHDK, CDR2 SYGVNS. DNA of the CDR3: TGTGCCAGCAGTGTGGCAGGGAGGATCGGGGAGCTGTTTTTT. Its protein is CASSVAGRIGELFF. The entire variable domain, with the rest obtained from reference TRBV25-1 and TRBJ2-2, is as follows: EADIYQTPRYLVIGTGKKITLECSQTMGHDKMYWYQQDPGMELHLIHYSYGVNSTEKGDLSSESTVSRIRTEHFPLTLESARPSHTSQYLCASSVAGRIGELFFGEGSRLTVL.

This sequence joins TRBV5-1 and TRBJ1-2; 8 nucleotides align to TRBD1. The CDR3 sequence is 15 residues long. The V gene's germline CDR1 is SGHRS and CDR2 YFSETQ. After removal of 0 bases from V and 7 bases from J, the junction contained 8 bases not matched to a gene. The CDR3 region is CASSLDQGAQRGYTF. For the CDR3, the DNA is TGCGCCAGCAGCTTGGATCAGGGGGCGCAGCGTGGCTACACCTTC.

Points on this clone: This CDR3 is also generated by other DNA sequences in the sample. The chain links TRBV6-5 to TRBJ2-7, with 8 bases matching TRBD1. Germline-derived CDR1 and CDR2 are MNHEY and SVGAGI. The CDR3 has 15 residues. J was trimmed by 2 bases and V by 6 bases; bases with no gene match: 9. CDR3 amino acids: CASRRIGTGTYEQYF. The CDR3 DNA follows: TGTGCCAGCAGAAGAATCGGGACAGGTACCTACGAGCAGTACTTC.